Only a few counts were recorded for the clone carrying this T cell receptor beta chain. What it binds is not known. The sample belongs to a study of post-analysis software for immune sequencing data. V was pared by 2 bases and J by 6 bases, with 14 bases between. The CDR3 has 14 amino acids. Germline V CDR1 and CDR2: DFQATT, SNEGSKA (reference sequence). Study-wide findings and caveats: Five or six TRBV segments appeared more often in patients than in controls, and TRBV5-6, TRBV5-1 and TRBV20-1 were among these.

Sequencing libraries made from TCR beta cDNA carried unique molecular identifiers. TCRdb passed the PCR reads through MiXCR, listing each CDR3 protein once. The sample yields a few hundred thousand distinct CDR3 sequences, approximately 46% seen once. The sequence was obtained from a girl aged 10 to 17 with multiple sclerosis. The chain couples TRBV20-1 to TRBJ1-5; D unclear. The sample was blood. The CDR3 here is CSARQSQGGQPQHF. As DNA, the CDR3 is TGCAGTGCTAGACAGTCGCAAGGCGGTCAGCCCCAGCATTTT.